The 23 T cell receptor delta chains reported below all come from one sample, sequenced in a study of gamma-delta chains in newborns, infants, children. TCRdb reprocessed the reads through CATT. The repertoire holds fewer than 2,000 delta-chain clones, with 7.6% as singletons. Material: blood. The receptors derive from a child who was a newborn, infant or young child, either healthy, febrile or measles-vaccinated (not recorded which).

As regards this clone: A much larger clone differs from this one at a single base, so this may be a read error. This chain links TRDV1 with TRDJ1, with D possibly matching TRDD3 (6 bases). V was clipped by 5 bases and J by 0 bases, with 16 bases between them. There are 16 residues in the CDR3. Germline V CDR1 and CDR2: TSWWSYY, QGS. CDR3 loop: CALGKDRGTYTDKLIF. The CDR3 nucleotides are TGTGCTCTTGGGAAAGACCGGGGGACGTACACCGATAAACTCATCTTT.

On this clone itself: A single base separates this from a much larger clone, so it may be a read error. Other DNA sequences in this sample translate to the same CDR3. The J gene is TRDJ3, the V gene TRDV1; TRDD3 aligns across 9 bases. This CDR3 has 18 residues. CDR1 is TSWWSYY, CDR2 QGS, per germline. In DNA form, the CDR3 reads TGCGCTCTTGGGGAAAGGGGGGATACTTCCTGGGACACCCGACAGATGTTTTTC. It is translated as CALGERGDTSWDTRQMFF.

This clone turned up a few times. The protein held in TCRdb is that of a much larger clone and does not match this DNA's translation at residue 16, likely because of a read error; the protein shown is translated from the DNA. The chain recombines TRDV1 with TRDJ1, with 9 positions matching TRDD3. Germline V gives CDR1 TSWWSYY, CDR2 QGS. The CDR3 loop spans 18 amino acids. The CDR3 is CALGGATALLGDTDKFIF. CDR3 DNA: TGTGCTCTTGGGGGGGCTACGGCCCTACTGGGGGACACCGATAAATTCATCTTT.

This clone was observed a few times. The mismatch at residue 4 between this DNA's translation and the TCRdb protein of a much larger clone likely reflects a read error; the protein shown is translated from the DNA. The chain uses TRDV2 and TRDJ2; 8 bases match TRDD3. The CDR3 spans 14 residues. Trimming at V came to 4 bases and at J to 3 bases, leaving 3 bases not matched to a gene. Germline V CDR1 and CDR2: GEAIGNYY, EKD. CDR3 sequence (DNA): TGTGCCTGTGAAACCTGGGGGATGACAGCACAACTCTTCTTT. Its translation is CACETWGMTAQLFF.

There are a few counts of this clone. A read error is likely here: a far larger clone is one base away. Additional DNA sequences in this sample encode the identical CDR3. The chain links TRDV2 to TRDJ3; the match to TRDD3 covers 7 bases. The CDR3 loop spans 20 amino acids. Germline loops: CDR1 GEAIGNYY, CDR2 EKD. Here the CDR3 reads CACVVLGIERRDWDTRQMFF. CDR3 DNA sequence: TGTGCCTGTGTCGTACTGGGGATTGAACGCCGTGACTGGGACACTCGACAGATGTTTTTC.

Regarding this clone: Being one base from a much bigger clone, this may be a read error. The same CDR3 is also encoded by other DNA sequences in this sample. The chain is built from TRDV1 and TRDJ1; 9 bases map to TRDD3. The CDR3 totals 18 residues. V dropped 3 bases and J dropped 1; count of bases not matched to a gene: 12. CDR1 is TSWWSYY, CDR2 QGS, per germline. CDR3 DNA: TGTGCTCTTGGGGAGGAATATTACACTGGGGGAACCACCGATAAACTCATCTTT. Translated, it gives CALGEEYYTGGTTDKLIF.

This clone is categorized as large. This sample also contains other DNA sequences that code for the same CDR3. The gene calls are TRAV29/DV5 and TRDJ3; the match to TRDD3 covers 7 bases. The CDR3 has 19 residues. Trimming removed 0 bases from V and 0 bases from J; junction bases left unmatched: 9. Germline V gene sequence: CDR1 NSMFDY, CDR2 ISSIKDK. CDR3 nucleotide sequence: TGTGCAGCAAGCGGGGATTGGGGGACGGGCTCCTGGGACACCCGACAGATGTTTTTC. It translates to CAASGDWGTGSWDTRQMFF.

Concerning this clone: A single base separates this from a much larger clone, so it may be a read error. The rearrangement uses TRDV2 and TRDJ3; the match to TRDD3 covers 7 bases. With 3 bases clipped from V and 4 bases from J, the junction kept 14 bases outside the gene matches. The CDR3 covers 19 residues. Germline CDR1 GEAIGNYY, CDR2 EKD. CDR3 in DNA: TGTGCCTGTGACGGACCCTTGGGGATAGGGTCGTGGGACACCCGACAGATGTTTTTC. Translated, it gives CACDGPLGIGSWDTRQMFF.

Comment on this clone: TCRdb's protein, taken from a much larger clone, differs from this DNA's translation at residue 9, likely owing to a read error; the protein displayed comes from the DNA. This chain connects TRDV2 to TRDJ3; 7 nucleotides agree with TRDD3. With V trimmed by 5 bases and J by 3 bases, 18 bases remained unmatched. The CDR3 loop spans 20 amino acids. The germline CDR1 and CDR2 sequences are GEAIGNYY and EKD. This chain's CDR3 is CACVVLGIGRRDWDTRQMFF. The DNA of the CDR3 is TGTGCCTGTGTCGTACTGGGGATTGGACGCCGTGACTGGGACACCCGACAGATGTTTTTC.

This clone was seen only a few times. A far larger clone differs by one base, so this is likely a read error. The chain combines TRDV1 with TRDJ1; TRDD3 matches 10 bases. The CDR3 is made up of 23 amino acids. Trimming cost V 2 bases and J 0 bases; bases outside gene matches: 24. The germline V gene encodes CDR1 TSWWSYY and CDR2 QGS. As DNA, the CDR3 is TGTGCTCTTGGGGAAACGATGCAGAGGACTGGGGGATCCTTGGCCCCATACACCGATAAACTCATCTTT. Amino acid sequence: CALGETMQRTGGSLAPYTDKLIF.

This clone was seen a few times. The V call is TRDV1, the J call TRDJ1; 11 bases map to TRDD3. Germline V CDR1 and CDR2: TSWWSYY, QGS. Trimming cost V 9 bases and J 0 bases; bases outside gene matches: 27. This CDR3 spans 22 amino acids. The CDR3 DNA sequence: TGTGCTCTGTGGGGTTCCGTGCTCTTACTGGGGGATATACCCGAGTACACCGATAAACTCATCTTT. It codes for CALWGSVLLLGDIPEYTDKLIF.

This clone was counted between two and nine times. TCRdb assigns this DNA the protein of a much larger clone, which departs from its translation at residue 17; this likely reflects a read error, and the protein shown comes from translating the DNA. The V gene is TRDV2, the J gene TRDJ3, with TRDD3 identical over 10 bases. This CDR3 region has 20 residues. CDR1 GEAIGNYY and CDR2 EKD come from the germline V gene. The CDR3 sequence is CACDTVLGDASSWDTRPMFF. CDR3 nucleotides: TGTGCCTGTGACACCGTACTGGGGGATGCAAGCTCCTGGGACACCCGACCGATGTTTTTC.

This clone is large by share. The identical CDR3 is also encoded by other nucleotide sequences in the sample. The CDR3 protein is CALGEQNLAAQLFF. The CDR3 DNA follows: TGTGCTCTTGGGGAACAGAACCTTGCAGCACAACTCTTCTTT. The chain links TRDV1 to TRDJ2, with D hard to call. V was shortened by 1 base and J by 6 bases, with 9 bases between the two germline ends. The germline V gene has CDR1 TSWWSYY and CDR2 QGS. The CDR3 is 14 residues long.

About this clone itself: This DNA's translation differs at residue 16 from TCRdb's protein, which comes from a much larger clone; a read error is likely, and the protein shown is translated from the DNA. The rearrangement uses TRDV1 and TRDJ1; 9 nucleotides line up with TRDD3. Germline V gene lookup returns CDR1 TSWWSYY and CDR2 QGS. This CDR3 is 20 amino acids long. CDR3 nucleotide sequence: TGTGCTCTTGGGGAAAGGAGTCCTACGGGGGATACATTCTACACCAATAAACTCATCTTT. This codes for CALGERSPTGDTFYTNKLIF.

A remark on this clone: A much larger clone sits a single nucleotide away, making a read error possible. This chain uses TRDV1 with TRDJ2; either TRDD1 or TRDD2 may fit D (5 bases each). Germline V gene lookup returns CDR1 TSWWSYY and CDR2 QGS. The CDR3 covers 22 residues. Trimming took off 9 bases at V and 0 bases at J, with 35 bases between the two ends. The CDR3 sequence: CALGPTLQEIPVRSPLTAQLFF. In DNA form, the CDR3 reads TGTGCTCTCGGCCCTACGTTACAGGAAATTCCGGTTCGATCTCCTTTGACAGCACAACTCTTCTTT.

The rearrangement joins TRDV2 to TRDJ2; 8 bases are a match to TRDD3. This CDR3 spans 17 amino acids. Germline V CDR1 and CDR2: GEAIGNYY, EKD. The ends lost 2 bases at V and 2 bases at J; junction bases unmatched: 9. CDR3 sequence reads: CACDRRGDISLTAQLFF. CDR3 sequence (DNA): TGTGCCTGTGACAGAAGGGGGGATATTTCGTTGACAGCACAACTCTTCTTT.

This clone is large within its sample. The V call is TRDV1, the J call TRDJ1; D perhaps matches TRDD3 (6 bases). Germline V lookup: CDR1 TSWWSYY, CDR2 QGS. The V end was cut by 0 bases, the J end by 0 bases, with 20 bases between. There are 19 residues in the CDR3. CDR3 in amino acids: CALGELGMVVLQYTDKLIF. CDR3 nucleotides: TGTGCTCTTGGGGAACTGGGGATGGTGGTATTGCAGTACACCGATAAACTCATCTTT.

There are a few counts of this clone. A much larger clone lies a single base off, so this may be a read error. The J gene is TRDJ1, the V gene TRDV1; D is perhaps TRDD3 (6 bases). This CDR3 is built from 21 residues. In germline, CDR1 is TSWWSYY, CDR2 QGS. Trimming stripped 0 bases from V and 0 bases from J, with 26 bases between. CDR3 in DNA: TGTGCTCTTGGGGAACTCCTCACTACTGGGTTGAACGTCGAATACACCGATAAACTCATCTTT. Its protein is CALGELLTTGLNVEYTDKLIF.

Concerning this clone: TCRdb's protein for this DNA is that of a much larger clone and differs from the translation at residue 5, likely a read error; the protein shown is the DNA translation. The chain employs TRDV1 and TRDJ1; 12 bases are a match to TRDD3. Unmatched junction bases numbered 15, after V lost 4 bases and J lost 0 bases. The V gene's germline CDR1 is TSWWSYY and CDR2 QGS. The CDR3 has 20 amino acids. The CDR3 spells CALGGEGTGGYPVYTDKLIF. In DNA, the CDR3 is TGTGCTCTTGGGGGAGAGGGTACTGGGGGATACCCTGTGTACACCGATAAACTCATCTTT.

This clone was seen more than once but under ten times. A read error is the likely source, as a far larger clone sits one nucleotide away. As DNA, the CDR3 is TGTGCCTGTGACACTGGACGACCTGGGGGATACACCACCTGGGACACCCGACAGATGTTTTTC. Translation gives CACDTGRPGGYTTWDTRQMFF. The chain recombines TRDV2 with TRDJ3, with 11 positions matching TRDD3. The CDR3 sequence is 21 residues long. With V trimmed by 1 base and J by 2 bases, 12 bases remained unmatched. Germline CDR1 and CDR2: GEAIGNYY and EKD.

In its sample, this clone ranks as large. Other DNA sequences within the sample encode an identical CDR3. The V call is TRDV2, the J call TRDJ3; TRDD3 aligns across 11 bases. The V segment lost 0 bases and the J segment 2 bases; nucleotides outside the gene matches: 2. The germline V gene has CDR1 GEAIGNYY and CDR2 EKD. This CDR3 has 18 amino acids. CDR3 sequence (DNA): TGTGCCTGTGACACCGTACTGGGGGATACCTGGGACACCCGACAGATGTTTTTC. Translating it yields CACDTVLGDTWDTRQMFF.

A remark on this clone: A far larger clone is just one base off, so this is likely a read error. V usage is TRDV1 and J usage is TRDJ1, with 11 bases identical to TRDD3. The CDR3 contains 23 residues. Germline assignment: CDR1 TSWWSYY and CDR2 QGS. This CDR3 is CALGELGGSYLYWGIRLTDELIF. Here the CDR3 DNA reads TGTGCTCTTGGGGAACTAGGCGGCTCCTACCTCTACTGGGGGATAAGACTCACCGATGAACTCATCTTT.

As regards this clone: TCRdb's protein, taken from a much larger clone, differs from this DNA's translation at residue 6, likely owing to a read error; the protein displayed comes from the DNA. The chain uses TRDV2 and TRDJ3, with 9 bases identical to TRDD3. Germline V gene lookup returns CDR1 GEAIGNYY and CDR2 EKD. The CDR3 sequence is 18 residues long. J gave up 2 bases and V 0 bases, and 4 bases lay outside the gene matches. CDR3 amino acids: CACDTALGDAWDTRQMFF. The CDR3 bases are TGTGCCTGTGACACCGCACTGGGGGACGCCTGGGACACCCGACAGATGTTTTTC.